This T cell receptor (beta chain) comes out of a study of early T cells in non-severe SARS-CoV-2 infection (TCRdb year 2021). General notes on the study: Because TCR sequencing was done on bulk RNA from unsorted whole blood, the alpha and beta chains could not be paired. General conclusions and limits of the study: VDJdb matching was skewed toward anti-spike CD8 responses and likely underestimated virus-specific expansions by missing private and CD4 specificities.

The study was a case-control design nested within a healthcare worker cohort in London, UK, with weekly nasopharyngeal swab PCR tests and blood sampling. Healthcare workers were recruited between 23 and 31 March 2020, during the week of the UK lockdown, and were followed weekly for up to roughly 15 weeks. Germline trimming amounts to 0 bases on V and 5 bases on J, with 6 as the count of junction bases outside the gene matches. CDR1 and CDR2, looked up from the germline V gene (reference sequence), are LNHNV and YYDKDF. Counted from cysteine to phenylalanine, this CDR3 has 17 amino acids. This entry keeps only the CDR3 DNA: 51 bases, framed from base 1. Ten or more counts support this clonotype. The antigen it recognizes is unknown. No base-level quality is on record; no much larger clone is a single base apart. Libraries were made using 5' RACE. Sequencing used a NextSeq 500. In the TCR library protocol, unique molecular identifiers were attached to individual cDNA molecules to correct for PCR bias and sequencing error. Sequencing covered both TCR alpha and beta chains, and within each sample the abundances of alpha and beta sequences were tightly co-correlated. As for the authors' bioinformatics: Decombinator V4 was used to annotate the V gene, J gene and CDR3 of the TCR sequences. TCRs were defined as expanded if a significant change between any two time points was detected under a Poisson model with p below 0.0001. TCR abundances were normalised to the total number of TCRs sequenced per sample and expressed as counts per million. TRAV1-2 paired with TRAJ12, TRAJ20 or TRAJ33 defined MAIT TCRs, while TRAV10 paired with TRAJ18 defined iNKT TCRs. VDJdb, accessed 1 November 2021, was searched for CMV, EBV and SARS-CoV-2 annotated TCRs, excluding TCRs annotated for multiple antigens. TCRdb trimmed public reads at Q25 via fastp, called clones via MiXCR and kept in-frame beta chains. Every CDR3 protein is listed once, alongside the most common genes and DNA of its rows. These V and J calls are TCRdb output, not the study's own analysis. The table for this sample lists about 50,000 distinct CDR3 sequences; 7.5% to 9.5% of them were counted only once. The top ten hold roughly 4.2% of the sample.

The sequence came from an adult who was a healthcare worker with PCR-confirmed SARS-CoV-2 infection or an uninfected control (not recorded which). The source material was whole blood. In this chain, TRBV15 is recombined with TRBJ2-2; TRBD1 matches 10 bases in the middle. Read as DNA, the sequence is TGTGCCACCAGCAGAGAATTCCCGGGACAGGGGACCGGGGAGCTGTTTTTT. It encodes CATSREFPGQGTGELFF.